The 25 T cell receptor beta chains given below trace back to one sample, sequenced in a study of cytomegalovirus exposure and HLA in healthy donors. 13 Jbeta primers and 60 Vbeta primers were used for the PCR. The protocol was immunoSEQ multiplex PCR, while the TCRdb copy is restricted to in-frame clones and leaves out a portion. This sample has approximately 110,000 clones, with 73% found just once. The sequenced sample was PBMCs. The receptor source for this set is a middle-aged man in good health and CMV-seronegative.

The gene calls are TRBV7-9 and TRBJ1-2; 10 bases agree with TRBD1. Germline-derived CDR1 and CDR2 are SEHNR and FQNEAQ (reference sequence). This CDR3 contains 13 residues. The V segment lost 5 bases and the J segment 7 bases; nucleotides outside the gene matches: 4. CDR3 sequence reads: CASSRDRGAGYTF. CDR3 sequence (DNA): TGTGCCAGCAGCCGGGACAGGGGAGCTGGCTACACCTTC.

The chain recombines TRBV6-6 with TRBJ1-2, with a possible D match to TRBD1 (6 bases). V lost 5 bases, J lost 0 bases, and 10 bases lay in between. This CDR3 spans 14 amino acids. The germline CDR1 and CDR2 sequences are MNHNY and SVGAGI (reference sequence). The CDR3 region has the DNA TGTGCCAGCAGTACTAGGACAGCTAACTATGGCTACACCTTC. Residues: CASSTRTANYGYTF.

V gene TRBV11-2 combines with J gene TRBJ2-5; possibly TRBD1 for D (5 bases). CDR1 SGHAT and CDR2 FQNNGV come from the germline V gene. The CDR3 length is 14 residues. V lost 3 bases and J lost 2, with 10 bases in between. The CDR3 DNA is TGTGCCAGCAGCTTGGGGCAGGGACAAGAGACCCAGTACTTC. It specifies CASSLGQGQETQYF.

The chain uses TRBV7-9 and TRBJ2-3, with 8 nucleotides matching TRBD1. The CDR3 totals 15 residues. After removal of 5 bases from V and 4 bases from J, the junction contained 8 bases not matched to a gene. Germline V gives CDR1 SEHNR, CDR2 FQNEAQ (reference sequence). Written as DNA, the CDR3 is TGTGCCAGCAGCAACCGGCAGGGGGCATCAGATACGCAGTATTTT. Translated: CASSNRQGASDTQYF. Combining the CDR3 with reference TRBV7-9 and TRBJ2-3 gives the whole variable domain DTGVSQNPRHKITKRGQNVTFRCDPISEHNRLYWYRQTLGQGPEFLTYFQNEAQLEKSRLLSDRFSAERPKGSFSTLEIQRTEQGDSAMYLCASSNRQGASDTQYFGPGTRLTVL.

The CDR3 coding sequence is TGTGCCAGCGGGAACCGACAGGGAGTAGGGTATGGCTACACCTTC. It codes for CASGNRQGVGYGYTF. The chain uses TRBV28 and TRBJ1-2, with 7 nucleotides matching TRBD1. The germline CDR1 and CDR2 sequences are MDHEN and SYDVKM. Trimming at V came to 8 bases and at J to 5 bases, leaving 14 bases not matched to a gene. The CDR3 is made up of 15 amino acids.

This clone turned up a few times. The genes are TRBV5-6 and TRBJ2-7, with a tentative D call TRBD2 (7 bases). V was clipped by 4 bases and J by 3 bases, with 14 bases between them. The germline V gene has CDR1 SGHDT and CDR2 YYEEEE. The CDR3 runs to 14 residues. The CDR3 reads CASSAGGAHYEQYF. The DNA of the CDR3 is TGTGCCAGCAGCGCTGGGGGGGCCCACTACGAGCAGTACTTC.

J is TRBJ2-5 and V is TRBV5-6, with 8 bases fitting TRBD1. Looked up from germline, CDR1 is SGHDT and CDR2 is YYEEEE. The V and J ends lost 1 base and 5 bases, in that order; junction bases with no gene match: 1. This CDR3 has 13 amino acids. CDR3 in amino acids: CASSLTGGETQYF. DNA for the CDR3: TGTGCCAGCAGCTTGACAGGGGGGGAGACCCAGTACTTC. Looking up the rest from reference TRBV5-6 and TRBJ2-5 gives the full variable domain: DAGVTQSPTHLIKTRGQQVTLRCSPKSGHDTVSWYQQALGQGPQFIFQYYEEEERQRGNFPDRFSGHQFPNYSSELNVNALLLGDSALYLCASSLTGGETQYFGPGTRLLVL.

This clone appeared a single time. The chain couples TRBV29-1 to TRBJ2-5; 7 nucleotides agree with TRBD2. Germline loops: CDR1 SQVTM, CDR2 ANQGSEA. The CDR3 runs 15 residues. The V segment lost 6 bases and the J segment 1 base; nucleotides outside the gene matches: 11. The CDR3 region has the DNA TGCAGCGTGGGGAGGGGTACCCGATTCCAAGAGACCCAGTACTTC. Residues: CSVGRGTRFQETQYF.

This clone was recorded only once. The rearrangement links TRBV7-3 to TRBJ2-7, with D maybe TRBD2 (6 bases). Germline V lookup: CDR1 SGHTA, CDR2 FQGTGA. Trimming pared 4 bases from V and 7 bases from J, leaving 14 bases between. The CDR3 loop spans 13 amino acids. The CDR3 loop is CASSSGLTAEQYF. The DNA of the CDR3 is TGTGCCAGCAGCTCGGGACTGACTGCGGAGCAGTACTTC.

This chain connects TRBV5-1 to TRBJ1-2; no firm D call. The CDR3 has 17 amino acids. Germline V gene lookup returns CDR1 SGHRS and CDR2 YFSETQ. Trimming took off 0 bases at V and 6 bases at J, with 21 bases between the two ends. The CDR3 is CASSLALAATDGHGYTF. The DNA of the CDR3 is TGCGCCAGCAGCTTGGCCCTAGCGGCGACGGACGGCCATGGCTACACCTTC.

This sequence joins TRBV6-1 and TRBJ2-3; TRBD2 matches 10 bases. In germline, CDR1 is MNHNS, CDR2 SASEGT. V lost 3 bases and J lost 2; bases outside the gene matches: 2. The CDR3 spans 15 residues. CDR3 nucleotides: TGTGCCAGCAGTGACGGACTAGCGGACACAGATACGCAGTATTTT. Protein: CASSDGLADTDTQYF.

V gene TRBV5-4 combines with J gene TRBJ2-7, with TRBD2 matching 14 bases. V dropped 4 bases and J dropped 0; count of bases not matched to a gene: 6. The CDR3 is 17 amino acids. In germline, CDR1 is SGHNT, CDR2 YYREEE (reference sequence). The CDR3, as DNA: TGTGCCAGCAGCCCGGGACTAGCGGGGGAACGCTCCTACGAGCAGTACTTC. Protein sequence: CASSPGLAGERSYEQYF.

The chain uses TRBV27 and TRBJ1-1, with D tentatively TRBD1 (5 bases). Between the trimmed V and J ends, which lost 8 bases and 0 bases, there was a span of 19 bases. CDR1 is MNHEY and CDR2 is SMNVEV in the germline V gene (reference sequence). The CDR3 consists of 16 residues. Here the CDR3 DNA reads TGTGCCAGCTCACCTACGTGGGGCGGCATGAACACTGAAGCTTTCTTT. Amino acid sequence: CASSPTWGGMNTEAFF.

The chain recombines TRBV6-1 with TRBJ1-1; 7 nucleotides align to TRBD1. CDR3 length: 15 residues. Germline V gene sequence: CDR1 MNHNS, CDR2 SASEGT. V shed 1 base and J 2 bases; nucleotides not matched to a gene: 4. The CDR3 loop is CASSEGGQPNTEAFF. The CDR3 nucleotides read TGTGCCAGCAGTGAAGGGGGACAGCCAAACACTGAAGCTTTCTTT.

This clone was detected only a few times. CDR3 nucleotide sequence: TGTGCCTGGAGTGTACGTGAGGACACTGAAGCTTTCTTT. It encodes CAWSVREDTEAFF. This chain connects TRBV30 to TRBJ1-1; D not certain. The V end was cut by 0 bases, the J end by 3 bases, with 8 bases between. CDR3 length equals 13 residues. Germline values: CDR1 GTSNPN, CDR2 SVGIG (reference sequence).

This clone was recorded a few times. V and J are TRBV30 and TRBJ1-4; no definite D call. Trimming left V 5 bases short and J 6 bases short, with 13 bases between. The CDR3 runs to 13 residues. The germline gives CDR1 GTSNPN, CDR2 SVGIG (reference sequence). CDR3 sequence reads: CAWRQHGYEKLFF. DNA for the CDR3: TGTGCCTGGCGGCAGCACGGGTATGAAAAACTGTTTTTT.

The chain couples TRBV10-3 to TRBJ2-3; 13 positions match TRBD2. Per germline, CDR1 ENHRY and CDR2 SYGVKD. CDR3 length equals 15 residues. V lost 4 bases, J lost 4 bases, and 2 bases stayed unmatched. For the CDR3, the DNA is TGTGCCATCAGTGCAGGACTAGCGGGGGCAGATACGCAGTATTTT. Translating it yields CAISAGLAGADTQYF.

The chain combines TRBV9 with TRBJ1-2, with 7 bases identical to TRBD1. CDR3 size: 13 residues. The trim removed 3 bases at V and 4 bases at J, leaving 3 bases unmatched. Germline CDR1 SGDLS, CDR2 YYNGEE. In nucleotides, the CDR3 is TGTGCCAGCAGCGCGACAGGGTTCTATGGCTACACCTTC. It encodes CASSATGFYGYTF.

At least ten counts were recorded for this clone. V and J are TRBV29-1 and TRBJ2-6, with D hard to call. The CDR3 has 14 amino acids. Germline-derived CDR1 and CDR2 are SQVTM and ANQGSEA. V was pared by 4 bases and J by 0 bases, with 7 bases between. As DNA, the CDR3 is TGCAGCGTTGGGCAAACCTCTGGGGCCAACGTCCTGACTTTC. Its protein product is CSVGQTSGANVLTF. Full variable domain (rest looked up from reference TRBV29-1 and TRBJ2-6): SAVISQKPSRDICQRGTSLTIQCQVDSQVTMMFWYRQQPGQSLTLIATANQGSEATYESGFVIDKFPISRPNLTFSTLTVSNMSPEDSSIYLCSVGQTSGANVLTFGAGSRLTVL.

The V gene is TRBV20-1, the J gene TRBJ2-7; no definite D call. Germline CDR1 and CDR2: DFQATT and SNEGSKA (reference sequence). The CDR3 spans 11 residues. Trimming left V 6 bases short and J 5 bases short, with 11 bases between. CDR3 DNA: TGCAGTGCCGTACGCGGTGACGAGCAGTACTTC. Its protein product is CSAVRGDEQYF.

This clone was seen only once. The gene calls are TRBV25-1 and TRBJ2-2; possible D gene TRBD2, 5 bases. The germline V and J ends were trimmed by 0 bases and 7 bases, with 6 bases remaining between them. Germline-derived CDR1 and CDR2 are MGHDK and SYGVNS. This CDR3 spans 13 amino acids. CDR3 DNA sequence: TGTGCCAGCAGTGAATACGAGGGCGGGGAGCTGTTTTTT. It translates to CASSEYEGGELFF.

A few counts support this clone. The chain's CDR3 is CAISSTSGGFADTQYF. As DNA, the CDR3 is TGTGCCATCAGCTCGACTAGCGGGGGGTTTGCAGATACGCAGTATTTT. The V call is TRBV10-3, the J call TRBJ2-3; 13 bases fit TRBD2. V was clipped by 6 bases and J by 4 bases; unmatched bases: 7. Germline CDR1 and CDR2: ENHRY and SYGVKD. The CDR3 is made up of 16 amino acids.

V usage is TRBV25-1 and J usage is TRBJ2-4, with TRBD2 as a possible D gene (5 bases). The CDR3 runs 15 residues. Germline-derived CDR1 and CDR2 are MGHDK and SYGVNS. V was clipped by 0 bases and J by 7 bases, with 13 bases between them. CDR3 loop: CASSEYMAGGNIQYF. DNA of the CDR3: TGTGCCAGCAGTGAATATATGGCCGGAGGTAACATTCAGTACTTC.

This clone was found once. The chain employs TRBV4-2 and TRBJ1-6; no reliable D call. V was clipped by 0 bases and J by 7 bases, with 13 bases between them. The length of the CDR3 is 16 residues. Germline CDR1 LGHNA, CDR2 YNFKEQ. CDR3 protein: CASSQEGGEGNSPLHF. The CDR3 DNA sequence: TGTGCCAGCAGCCAAGAAGGCGGGGAAGGAAATTCACCCCTCCACTTT.

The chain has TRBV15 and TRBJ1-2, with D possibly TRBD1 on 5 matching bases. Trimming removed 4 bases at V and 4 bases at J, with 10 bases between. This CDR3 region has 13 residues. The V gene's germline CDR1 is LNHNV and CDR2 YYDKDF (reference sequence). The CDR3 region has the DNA TGTGCCACCAGCATACCAGGGTTCTATGGCTACACCTTC. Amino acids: CATSIPGFYGYTF.